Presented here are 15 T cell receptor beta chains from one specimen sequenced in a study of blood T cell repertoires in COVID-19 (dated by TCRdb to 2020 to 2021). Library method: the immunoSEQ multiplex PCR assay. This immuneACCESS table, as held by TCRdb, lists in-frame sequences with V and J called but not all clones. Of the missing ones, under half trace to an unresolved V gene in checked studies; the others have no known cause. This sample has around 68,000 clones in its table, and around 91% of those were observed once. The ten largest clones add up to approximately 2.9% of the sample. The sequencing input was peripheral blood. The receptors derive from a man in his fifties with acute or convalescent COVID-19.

This chain's CDR3 is CASIPPGQGVANYGYTF. CDR3 nucleotides: TGTGCCAGTATCCCCCCGGGACAGGGGGTTGCTAACTATGGCTACACCTTC. V gene TRBV3-1 (or the pseudogene TRBV3-2) combines with J gene TRBJ1-2; 11 nucleotides align to TRBD1. The CDR3 is 17 residues long. V gave up 9 bases and J gave up 0 bases; unmatched junction bases: 12. Germline V gene data show CDR1 as LGHDT and CDR2 as YNNKEL (reference sequence).

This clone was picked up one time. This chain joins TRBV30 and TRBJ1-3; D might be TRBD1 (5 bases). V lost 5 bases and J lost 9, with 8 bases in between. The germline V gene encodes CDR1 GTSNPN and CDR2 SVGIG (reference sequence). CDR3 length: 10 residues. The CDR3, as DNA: TGTGCCTGGTCTAGGGGCACCATATATTTT. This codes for CAWSRGTIYF.

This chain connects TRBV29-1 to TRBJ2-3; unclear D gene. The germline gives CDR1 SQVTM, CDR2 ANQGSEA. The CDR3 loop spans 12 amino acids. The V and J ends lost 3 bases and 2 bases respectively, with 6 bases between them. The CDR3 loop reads CSVDPVTDTQYF. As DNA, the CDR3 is TGCAGCGTTGATCCGGTCACAGATACGCAGTATTTT.

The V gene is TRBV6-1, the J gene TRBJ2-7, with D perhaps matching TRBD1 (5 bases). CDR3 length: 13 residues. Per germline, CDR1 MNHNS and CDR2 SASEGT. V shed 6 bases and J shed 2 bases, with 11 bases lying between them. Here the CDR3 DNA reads TGTGCCAGCAGCCCGACAGTAACCTACGAGCAGTACTTC. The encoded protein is CASSPTVTYEQYF.

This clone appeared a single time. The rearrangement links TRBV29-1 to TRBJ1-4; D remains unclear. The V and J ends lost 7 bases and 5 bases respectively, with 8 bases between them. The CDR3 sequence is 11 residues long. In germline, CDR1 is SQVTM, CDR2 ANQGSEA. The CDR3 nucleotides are TGCAGCGCTATCGTCAATGAAAAACTGTTTTTT. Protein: CSAIVNEKLFF.

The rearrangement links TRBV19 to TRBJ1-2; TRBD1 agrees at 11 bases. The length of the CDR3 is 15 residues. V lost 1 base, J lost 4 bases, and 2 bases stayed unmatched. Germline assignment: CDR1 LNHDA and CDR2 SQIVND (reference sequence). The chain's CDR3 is CASSIGTGGPYGYTF. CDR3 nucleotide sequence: TGTGCCAGTAGTATAGGGACAGGGGGCCCCTATGGCTACACCTTC.

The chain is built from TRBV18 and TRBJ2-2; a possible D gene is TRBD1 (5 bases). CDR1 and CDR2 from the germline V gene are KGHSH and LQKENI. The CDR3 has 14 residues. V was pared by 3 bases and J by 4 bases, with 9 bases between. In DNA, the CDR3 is TGTGCCAGCTCACCGGACACCCTCACCGGGGAGCTGTTTTTT. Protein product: CASSPDTLTGELFF.

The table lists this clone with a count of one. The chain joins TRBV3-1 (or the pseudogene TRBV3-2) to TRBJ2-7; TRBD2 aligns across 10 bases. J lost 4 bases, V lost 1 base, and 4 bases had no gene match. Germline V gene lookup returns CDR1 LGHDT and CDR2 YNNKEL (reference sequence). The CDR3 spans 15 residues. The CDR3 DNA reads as TGTGCCAGCAGCCAAGCTCTAGCGGGAGTATACGAGCAGTACTTC. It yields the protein CASSQALAGVYEQYF.

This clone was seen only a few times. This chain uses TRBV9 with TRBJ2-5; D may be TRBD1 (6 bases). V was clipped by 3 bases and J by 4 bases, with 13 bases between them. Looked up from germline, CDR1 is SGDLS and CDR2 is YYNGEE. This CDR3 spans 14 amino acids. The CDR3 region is CASSAAGGGETQYF. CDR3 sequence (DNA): TGTGCCAGCAGCGCAGCTGGGGGCGGAGAGACCCAGTACTTC.

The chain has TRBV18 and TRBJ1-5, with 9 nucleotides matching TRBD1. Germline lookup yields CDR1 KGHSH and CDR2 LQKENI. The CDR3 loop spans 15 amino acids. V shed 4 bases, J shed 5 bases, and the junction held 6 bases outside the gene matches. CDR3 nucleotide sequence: TGTGCCAGCTCACAACGGGGACAGGGTGATCAGCCCCAGCATTTT. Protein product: CASSQRGQGDQPQHF.

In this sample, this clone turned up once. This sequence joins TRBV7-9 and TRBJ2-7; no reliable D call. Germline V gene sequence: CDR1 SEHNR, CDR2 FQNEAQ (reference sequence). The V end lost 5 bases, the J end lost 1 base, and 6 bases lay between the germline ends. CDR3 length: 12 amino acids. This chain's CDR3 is CASSPGSYEQYF. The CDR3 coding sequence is TGTGCCAGCAGCCCCGGTTCCTACGAGCAGTACTTC.

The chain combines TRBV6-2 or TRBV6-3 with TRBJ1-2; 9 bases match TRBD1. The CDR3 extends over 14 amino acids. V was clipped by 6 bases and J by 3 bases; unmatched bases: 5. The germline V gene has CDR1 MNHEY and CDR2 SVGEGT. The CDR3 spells CASSKQGADYGYTF. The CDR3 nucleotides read TGTGCCAGCAGCAAACAGGGGGCTGACTATGGCTACACCTTC.

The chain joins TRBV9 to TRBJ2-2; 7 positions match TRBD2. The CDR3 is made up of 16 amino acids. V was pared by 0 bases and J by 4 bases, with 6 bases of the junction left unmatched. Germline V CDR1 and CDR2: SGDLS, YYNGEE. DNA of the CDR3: TGTGCCAGCAGCGTAGTGGTCAGCGGGACCACCGGGGAGCTGTTTTTT. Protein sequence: CASSVVVSGTTGELFF.

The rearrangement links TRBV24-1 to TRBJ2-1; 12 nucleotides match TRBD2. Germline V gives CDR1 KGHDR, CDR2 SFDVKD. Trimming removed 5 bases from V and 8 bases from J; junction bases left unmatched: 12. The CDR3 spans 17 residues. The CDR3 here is CATSGGATSGSGDEQFF. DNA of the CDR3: TGTGCCACCAGTGGTGGCGCGACTAGCGGGAGTGGGGATGAGCAGTTCTTC.

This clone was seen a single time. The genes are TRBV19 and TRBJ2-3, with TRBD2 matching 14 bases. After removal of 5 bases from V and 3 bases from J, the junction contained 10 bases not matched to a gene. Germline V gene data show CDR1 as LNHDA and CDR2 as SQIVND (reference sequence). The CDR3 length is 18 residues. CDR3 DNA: TGTGCCAGTAGTCCGGGACTAGCGGGAGACGTAGGAACAGATACGCAGTATTTT. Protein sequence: CASSPGLAGDVGTDTQYF.